The present TCR beta chain was sequenced within a study of T-cell reconstitution after alpha-beta-depleted transplantation in children. Study outcomes and limitations: One year post-transplant, T-cell counts and diversity were largely derived from T cells produced anew. There were reportedly several hundred expanded graft clones from which alpha-beta T cells came about two months after transplant. Diversity of TCRbeta at day 60 was high in some patients, arising from surviving recipient T cells and thymic progenitors.

CDR1 is SQVTM, CDR2 ANQGSEA, per germline. This CDR3 spans 14 amino acids. In this sample, this clonotype turned up once. The antigen is not known. A read error may be the cause here, since a much bigger clone is one base away. The TCRbeta library was prepared with unique molecular identifiers. Via MiXCR, TCRdb re-called the PCR reads, giving one row per CDR3 protein. The profile shows about 440,000 distinct CDR3 sequences, approximately 42% of them singletons. The V and J genes are TRBV29-1 and TRBJ2-1; D is ambiguous. The sequences come from PBMCs, collected before TCRalphabeta/CD19-depleted stem cell transplant. This TCR derives from a girl aged 2 to 10 with aplastic anemia, due to receive a stem cell transplant. This chain's CDR3 is CSVDRTNRYKEQFF. CDR3 sequence (DNA): TGCAGCGTTGACCGAACAAACCGCTACAAGGAGCAGTTCTTC.